This passage covers 27 T cell receptor beta chains from one sample sequenced in a study of naive and memory T cell subsets. Both TRBC1 and TRBC2 were covered by a beta constant-region primer of two equimolar oligonucleotides. Nested alpha and beta constant-region primers with the SP2 primer drove four PCR rounds on ligated cDNA. TCRdb recomputed calls from the UMI-ligation and nested PCR reads with MiXCR, one row per CDR3 protein. The table shows 100,000 to 150,000 distinct CDR3 sequences, with 35% to 45% occurring only once. The specimen sequenced was central memory CD4+ T cells from blood. Receptors originate from a human donor in good health.

The chain has TRBV7-2 and TRBJ2-7, with 7 bases that match TRBD2. Germline values: CDR1 SGHTA, CDR2 FQGNSA. With 1 base clipped from V and 4 bases from J, the junction kept 10 bases outside the gene matches. CDR3 length: 16 amino acids. CDR3 in amino acids: CASSLVSGRALYEQYF. The CDR3 DNA sequence: TGTGCCAGCAGCTTAGTGAGTGGGAGGGCCTTATACGAGCAGTACTTC.

This clonotype was counted a few times. This rearrangement joins TRBV10-3 to TRBJ2-4; the match to TRBD1 covers 8 bases. V gave up 10 bases and J gave up 5 bases; unmatched junction bases: 10. CDR3 length: 14 residues. The germline V gene encodes CDR1 ENHRY and CDR2 SYGVKD. The CDR3 DNA is TGTGCCACAAAAGCGACAGGGGTTGAAAACATTCAGTACTTC. Its protein product is CATKATGVENIQYF.

The V gene is TRBV7-8, the J gene TRBJ2-3, with 9 bases lining up with TRBD1. The CDR3 runs 16 residues. The germline CDR1 and CDR2 sequences are SGHVS and FQNEAQ. After removal of 4 bases from V and 6 bases from J, the junction contained 11 bases not matched to a gene. The CDR3 here is CASSSPKTGGSDTQYF. CDR3 DNA: TGTGCCAGCAGCTCTCCAAAGACAGGGGGATCGGATACGCAGTATTTT.

The genes are TRBV2 and TRBJ2-3, with 9 bases lining up with TRBD1. Trimming cost V 7 bases and J 2 bases; bases outside gene matches: 7. The CDR3 covers 15 residues. Germline CDR1 reads SNHLY; CDR2 reads FYNNEI. CDR3 nucleotides: TGTGCCAGCATGGGACAGGGTGGTTACACAGATACGCAGTATTTT. It specifies CASMGQGGYTDTQYF. The complete variable domain, with remaining parts taken from reference TRBV2 and TRBJ2-3, reads EPEVTQTPSHQVTQMGQEVILRCVPISNHLYFYWYRQILGQKVEFLVSFYNNEISEKSEIFDDQFSVERPDGSNFTLKIRSTKLEDSAMYFCASMGQGGYTDTQYFGPGTRLTVL.

This clonotype has just a few counts. The chain recombines TRBV9 with TRBJ1-3; D not resolved. This CDR3 is built from 13 residues. Per the germline V gene, CDR1 is SGDLS and CDR2 is YYNGEE. Trimming stripped 4 bases from V and 0 bases from J, with 5 bases between. The CDR3 nucleotides are TGTGCCAGCAGCCTGAGCTCTGGAAACACCATATATTTT. Residues: CASSLSSGNTIYF.

This chain links TRBV20-1 with TRBJ1-2, with a tentative D call TRBD1 (5 bases). Germline V CDR1 and CDR2: DFQATT, SNEGSKA (reference sequence). This CDR3 has 12 residues. V dropped 3 bases and J dropped 5 bases, with 10 bases sitting between them. The CDR3 DNA reads as TGCAGTGCTAGTTCAGGGTTGTATGGCTACACCTTC. Encoded protein: CSASSGLYGYTF.

This clonotype has ten or more counts. J is TRBJ2-6 and V is TRBV18; D is undetermined. The germline CDR1 and CDR2 sequences are KGHSH and LQKENI. V was pared by 1 base and J by 0 bases, with 4 bases between. The CDR3 contains 15 residues. As DNA, the CDR3 is TGTGCCAGCTCACCACAGGGCTCTGGGGCCAACGTCCTGACTTTC. As protein: CASSPQGSGANVLTF.

V usage is TRBV6-5 and J usage is TRBJ1-4; possible D gene TRBD1, 6 bases. With 6 bases removed from V and 7 bases from J, the gap between germline ends came to 12 bases. This CDR3 comprises 13 residues. The germline V gene has CDR1 MNHEY and CDR2 SVGAGI. CDR3 protein: CASRQGSREKLFF. The CDR3 DNA is TGTGCCAGCAGACAGGGATCCCGTGAAAAACTGTTTTTT.

V and J are TRBV4-1 and TRBJ2-5; D perhaps matches TRBD1 (5 bases). Germline V CDR1 and CDR2: MGHRA, YSYEKL. There are 15 residues in the CDR3. V was trimmed by 4 bases and J by 5 bases, leaving 17 bases between them. CDR3 in amino acids: CASSRLGRGWETQYF. The CDR3, as DNA: TGCGCCAGCAGCCGTTTGGGTAGGGGCTGGGAGACCCAGTACTTC.

The chain combines TRBV10-3 with TRBJ2-7; 10 bases map to TRBD1. CDR1 ENHRY and CDR2 SYGVKD come from the germline V gene. CDR3 size: 17 residues. Losses at the gene ends were 9 bases for V and 1 base for J; bases not matched to a gene: 15. The CDR3 protein is CAIAPGQGLLLSYEQYF. For the CDR3, the DNA is TGTGCCATAGCACCGGGACAGGGGCTTTTGTTGTCCTACGAGCAGTACTTC.

This clonotype was counted ten times or more. This rearrangement joins TRBV10-3 to TRBJ2-1, with no clear D. Trimming removed 5 bases at V and 5 bases at J, with 7 bases between. Germline loops: CDR1 ENHRY, CDR2 SYGVKD. The CDR3 sequence is 12 residues long. CDR3 sequence (DNA): TGTGCCATCAGTCCGACTGACAATGAGCAGTTCTTC. Translated: CAISPTDNEQFF.

This clonotype was counted many times. The rearrangement uses TRBV10-3 and TRBJ2-5; 12 bases line up with TRBD1. The germline gives CDR1 ENHRY, CDR2 SYGVKD. The CDR3 runs 15 residues. Trimming took 2 bases from V and 3 from J; bases not matched to a gene: 1. The CDR3 here is CAISEGTGGEETQYF. CDR3 bases: TGTGCCATCAGTGAGGGGACAGGGGGCGAAGAGACCCAGTACTTC.

This clonotype was seen only a few times. The chain is built from TRBV7-2 and TRBJ2-5; the D is unclear. The V gene lost 7 bases and the J gene lost 2 bases, with 11 bases spanning the gap. Germline CDR1 SGHTA, CDR2 FQGNSA. This CDR3 region has 13 residues. CDR3: CASTTPGQETQYF. The DNA for the CDR3 is TGTGCCAGCACCACTCCCGGTCAAGAGACCCAGTACTTC.

This clonotype was counted between two and nine times. The J gene is TRBJ2-1, the V gene TRBV6-5; 9 bases line up with TRBD2. The junction had 11 bases not matched to a gene; V was cut back by 4 bases and J by 4 bases. The CDR3 runs to 17 residues. The germline gives CDR1 MNHEY, CDR2 SVGAGI. CDR3: CASSSPRLSGRYNEQFF. DNA of the CDR3: TGTGCCAGCAGTTCCCCCCGACTGAGCGGGAGGTACAATGAGCAGTTCTTC.

The V call is TRBV7-2, the J call TRBJ1-5; 7 nucleotides agree with TRBD1. The CDR3 consists of 15 residues. J gave up 0 bases and V 4 bases, and 3 bases lay outside the gene matches. The germline CDR1 and CDR2 sequences are SGHTA and FQGNSA. CDR3 in DNA: TGTGCCAGCAGCTCGAGGACAGGTAGCAATCAGCCCCAGCATTTT. The encoded protein is CASSSRTGSNQPQHF. The variable domain in full, with the rest retrieved from reference TRBV7-2 and TRBJ1-5, is GAGVSQSPSNKVTEKGKDVELRCDPISGHTALYWYRQSLGQGLEFLIYFQGNSAPDKSGLPSDRFSAERTGGSVSTLTIQRTQQEDSAVYLCASSSRTGSNQPQHFGDGTRLSIL.

This clonotype occurred a few times. The chain recombines TRBV28 with TRBJ2-1, with TRBD2 identical over 8 bases. Trimming at V came to 7 bases and at J to 7 bases, leaving 9 bases not matched to a gene. The CDR3 has 14 residues. CDR1 MDHEN and CDR2 SYDVKM come from the germline V gene. CDR3 sequence: CASITGGPWNEQFF. The CDR3 DNA sequence: TGTGCCAGCATCACGGGAGGGCCCTGGAATGAGCAGTTCTTC.

This chain connects TRBV10-2 to TRBJ2-5, with TRBD2 matching over 9 bases. Germline CDR1 and CDR2: WSHSY and SAAADI. The J segment lost 6 bases and the V segment lost 2 bases, leaving 7 bases of the junction unmatched. The CDR3 runs 15 residues. The CDR3 spells CASSESVSGRKTQYF. The CDR3 DNA reads TGCGCCAGCAGTGAGAGTGTTAGCGGGAGAAAGACCCAGTACTTC.

This clonotype was observed a handful of times. V is TRBV7-2 and J is TRBJ1-1, with no clear D. V shed 5 bases and J shed 1 base, with 14 bases lying between them. Germline values: CDR1 SGHTA, CDR2 FQGNSA. The CDR3 sequence is 15 residues long. The CDR3 here is CASSLGRGWNTEAFF. For the CDR3, the DNA is TGTGCCAGCAGCCTTGGTCGGGGTTGGAACACTGAAGCTTTCTTT.

This clonotype occurred a few times. The CDR3 sequence: CASSPPAGPGEQFF. As DNA, the CDR3 is TGTGCCAGCTCACCTCCAGCGGGTCCTGGGGAGCAGTTCTTC. The chain carries TRBV18 and TRBJ2-1, with a tentative D call TRBD2 (6 bases). Trimming cost V 3 bases and J 10 bases, with 16 bases left between them. This CDR3 comprises 14 residues. The germline V gene encodes CDR1 KGHSH and CDR2 LQKENI.

The V and J genes are TRBV5-1 and TRBJ2-1; 16 bases are a match to TRBD2. This CDR3 has 16 amino acids. With 4 bases clipped from V and 8 bases from J, the junction kept 6 bases outside the gene matches. Germline V CDR1 and CDR2: SGHRS, YFSETQ. The CDR3 DNA sequence: TGCGCCAGCAGCCTAGGGACTAGCGGGAGGGTTGATGAGCAGTTCTTC. This sequence encodes CASSLGTSGRVDEQFF.

V gene TRBV18 combines with J gene TRBJ2-7; 7 nucleotides agree with TRBD1. Germline V CDR1 and CDR2: KGHSH, LQKENI. This CDR3 has 15 residues. With 1 base clipped from V and 2 bases from J, the junction kept 5 bases outside the gene matches. The CDR3 loop reads CASSPRRTGAYEQYF. The CDR3 DNA reads as TGTGCCAGCTCACCACGCCGGACAGGAGCCTACGAGCAGTACTTC.

The chain is built from TRBV6-6 and TRBJ2-7; D gene ambiguous. V lost 4 bases to trimming and J lost 2 bases, with 15 bases between them. The germline V gene encodes CDR1 MNHNY and CDR2 SVGAGI (reference sequence). The CDR3 loop spans 15 amino acids. Here the CDR3 reads CASSFQPGSPYEQYF. In nucleotides, the CDR3 is TGTGCCAGCAGTTTCCAACCCGGGTCACCCTACGAGCAGTACTTC.

The rearrangement uses TRBV20-1 and TRBJ2-7; 12 bases fit TRBD2. Trimming at V came to 0 bases and at J to 2 bases, leaving 8 bases not matched to a gene. The CDR3 covers 17 residues. CDR1 is DFQATT, CDR2 SNEGSKA, per germline (reference sequence). CDR3 sequence reads: CSARDLKTSGSPYEQYF. The CDR3 nucleotides are TGCAGTGCTAGAGATCTAAAGACTAGCGGGAGTCCCTACGAGCAGTACTTC.

This clonotype occurred a few times. The chain links TRBV7-8 to TRBJ2-6, with 7 bases that match TRBD1. Germline V gene sequence: CDR1 SGHVS, CDR2 FQNEAQ. The CDR3 totals 16 residues. Germline trimming cut 4 bases from V and 0 bases from J; bases unmatched to any gene: 3. The CDR3 is CASSSGQHSGANVLTF. The CDR3, as DNA: TGTGCCAGCAGCTCGGGACAGCACTCTGGGGCCAACGTCCTGACTTTC.

This chain joins TRBV28 and TRBJ2-7; TRBD1 matches 7 bases. The V segment lost 1 base and the J segment 7 bases; nucleotides outside the gene matches: 10. The CDR3 totals 15 residues. Germline CDR1 reads MDHEN; CDR2 reads SYDVKM. The CDR3 is CASSLSYTGVREQYF. CDR3 DNA: TGTGCCAGCAGTTTATCCTACACAGGGGTGAGGGAGCAGTACTTC.

This clonotype occurred a few times. The CDR3 here is CAISETKLAQDTQYF. DNA of the CDR3: TGTGCCATCAGTGAAACCAAACTAGCGCAAGATACGCAGTATTTT. V is TRBV10-3 and J is TRBJ2-3; 7 nucleotides match TRBD2. The ends lost 3 bases at V and 5 bases at J; junction bases unmatched: 8. CDR3 length: 15 residues. Germline values: CDR1 ENHRY, CDR2 SYGVKD.

V is TRBV20-1 and J is TRBJ2-7; 9 nucleotides line up with TRBD2. CDR1 is DFQATT, CDR2 SNEGSKA, per germline (reference sequence). This CDR3 is 13 amino acids long. The ends lost 6 bases at V and 7 bases at J; junction bases unmatched: 10. The CDR3 reads CSAPGLAGREQYF. CDR3 nucleotide sequence: TGCAGTGCCCCGGGACTAGCTGGGAGAGAGCAGTACTTC.